This T cell receptor (beta chain) was sequenced in a study of prognosis after radiotherapy for stage I lung cancer. Study outcomes and limitations: In patients receiving stereotactic body radiation therapy, unique TCR clone counts fell afterward, median about 10,000 versus 6,900.

Two rounds of multiplex PCR amplified TCR beta CDR3 from genomic DNA. For every TRBV and TRBJ gene, a specific primer was used in first-round PCR. From the multiplex PCR reads, TCRdb called clonotypes with MiXCR, one entry per CDR3 protein. The table has around 20,000 distinct CDR3 sequences, around 50% seen once; the top ten hold 27%. Concerning this clonotype: Its specificity is not known.

The CDR3 consists of 16 residues. Germline V gene lookup returns CDR1 KGHDR and CDR2 SFDVKD. V lost 3 bases, J lost 7 bases, and 18 bases lay in between. V gene TRBV24-1 combines with J gene TRBJ2-1; D may be TRBD1 (7 bases). This sequence originates from a donor over 45 with non-small cell lung cancer. This sample comprised PBMCs, obtained before or after stereotactic body radiation therapy (not recorded which). As DNA, the CDR3 is TGTGCCACCAGTGATGCCGGGACAGCGGGCTCGAATGAGCAGTTCTTC. The encoded protein is CATSDAGTAGSNEQFF.